The clone carrying this TCR beta chain was seen only a few times. Antigen specificity is unknown. The data are from a study of OX40 agonist ivuxolimab in advanced cancers. The wider study: Given to patients was ivuxolimab, an agonistic anti-OX40 (CD134) antibody.

Only in-frame clones appear in the TCRdb table, and some are missing; sequencing was by immunoSEQ multiplex PCR. Of 65,000 to 75,000 clones in the sample, about 87% were seen once. The V gene's germline CDR1 is GTSNPN and CDR2 SVGIG (reference sequence). This CDR3 is 14 amino acids long. With 0 bases removed from V and 0 bases from J, the gap between germline ends came to 8 bases. Overall study findings and caveats: At doses 0.1 to 3.0 mg/kg, CD4+ and CD8+ clones expanded.

If patients had autoimmune disease history or systemic immunosuppression, they were excluded. With baseline, cycle 4 day 1, and cycle 7 day 1 as timepoints, blood was sampled. The V call is TRBV30, the J call TRBJ1-1; maybe TRBD1 (5 bases). The sequencing used CD4+ or CD8+ T cells sorted from blood, collected in a trial of the OX40 agonist ivuxolimab. The sequence was collected from an adult with an advanced solid tumor such as melanoma, head and neck, liver or kidney cancer. The CDR3 protein is CAWSVRQLNTEAFF. For the CDR3, the DNA is TGTGCCTGGAGTGTACGACAGCTGAACACTGAAGCTTTCTTT. Full variable domain (remainder filled in from reference TRBV30 and TRBJ1-1): SQTIHQWPATLVQPVGSPLSLECTVEGTSNPNLYWYRQAAGRGLQLLFYSVGIGQISSEVPQNLSASRPQDRQFILSSKKLLLSDSGFYLCAWSVRQLNTEAFFGQGTRLTVV.